This T cell receptor (beta chain) was captured in a study of naive and memory T cell subsets. Indicated treatment: skin biopsy from PPD injection site in Mantoux-positive individual. An oligonucleotide containing a UMI was ligated to the 3' end of TCR cDNA. Findings of the study overall: Potentially, T cell activation and differentiation skew this RNA-based measurement.

The germline V gene has CDR1 DFQATT and CDR2 SNEGSKA (reference sequence). This CDR3 region has 14 residues. With 7 bases removed from V and 3 bases from J, the gap between germline ends came to 15 bases. Four PCR rounds used nested alpha and beta constant region primers plus the SP2 primer. TCRdb passed the UMI-ligation and nested PCR reads through MiXCR, listing each CDR3 protein once. The sample includes tens of thousands of distinct CDR3 sequences, 11% of them seen just once. This clonotype has only a few counts. Its antigen is unidentified. This chain joins TRBV20-1 and TRBJ2-2, with D perhaps assigned TRBD1 or TRBD2 (5 bases each). The clonotype originates from an adult in good health. The source was skin, collected from a tuberculin skin test site. CDR3 sequence reads: CSVTRDRYTGELFF. CDR3 coding DNA: TGCAGTGTTACCCGGGACCGCTACACCGGGGAGCTGTTTTTT.